This T cell receptor beta chain was documented in a study of identifying expanded T cells in peripheral blood. From germline, CDR1 is LGHNA and CDR2 YSLEER. Trimming cost V 0 bases and J 3 bases, with 9 bases left between them. CDR3 length: 14 amino acids. TCRdb keeps only in-frame clones here, not all; method: immunoSEQ multiplex PCR. This table has about 97,000 clones, around nine tenths appearing once. Sequencing was carried out using blood. This sequence was found in a person aged 18 to 75 in good health. The chain has TRBV4-3 and TRBJ2-7, with D uncertain. The CDR3, as DNA: TGCGCCAGCAGCCAAGAGTACAGCATCTACGAGCAGTACTTC. The encoded protein is CASSQEYSIYEQYF.